The 17 T cell receptor beta chains below come from one sample, sequenced in a study of cytomegalovirus exposure and HLA in healthy donors. 60 Vbeta and 13 Jbeta primers were used in PCR. Measured with immunoSEQ multiplex PCR; TCRdb has only the in-frame clones, and not every one. The top ten hold 1% to 1.5% of the sample, which has 150,000 to 200,000 clones, around a tenth seen once. The sample comprised PBMCs. These receptors were obtained from a woman aged 25 to 39 in good health and CMV-seropositive.

About this clone: The conserved phenylalanine or tryptophan is not found at the CDR3 terminus, so this likely reflects a read error. The chain couples TRBV12-5 to TRBJ2-3; perhaps TRBD2 as D (5 bases). The CDR3 contains 14 residues. The germline V and J ends were trimmed by 7 bases and 0 bases, with 11 bases remaining between them. CDR1 is LGHNT, CDR2 FRNRAP, per germline. The CDR3 protein is CASALAGSTDTQYS. DNA of the CDR3: TGTGCTAGTGCCCTAGCTGGAAGCACAGATACGCAGTATTCT.

Many counts were recorded for this clone. V is TRBV25-1 and J is TRBJ2-3; the D gene is possibly TRBD2 (6 bases). V lost 6 bases and J 3 bases, leaving 10 bases between the germline ends. The CDR3 contains 13 residues. CDR1 is MGHDK and CDR2 is SYGVNS in the germline V gene. This CDR3 is CASSGGWTDTQYF. The CDR3 nucleotides are TGTGCCAGCAGCGGAGGGTGGACAGATACGCAGTATTTT.

J is TRBJ2-2 and V is TRBV9, with D unresolved. Trimming took 4 bases from V and 0 from J, leaving 13 bases between them. Germline V gives CDR1 SGDLS, CDR2 YYNGEE. The CDR3 contains 16 residues. The CDR3 bases are TGTGCCAGCAGCCCTCAGGCGCATGCGAACACCGGGGAGCTGTTTTTT. Amino acid sequence: CASSPQAHANTGELFF.

This clone appeared a few times. V is TRBV25-1 and J is TRBJ1-1; tentatively, D is TRBD1 (6 bases). V lost 6 bases, J lost 3 bases, and 14 bases lay in between. The CDR3 covers 14 residues. Germline V lookup: CDR1 MGHDK, CDR2 SYGVNS. The DNA of the CDR3 is TGTGCCAGCAGGCCTCCGGGACACCACACTGAAGCTTTCTTT. Encoded protein: CASRPPGHHTEAFF.

The CDR3 reads CASSPGGGEDTQYF. Here the CDR3 DNA reads TGCGCCAGCAGCCCAGGAGGCGGGGAAGATACGCAGTATTTT. The genes are TRBV5-1 and TRBJ2-3; D perhaps matches TRBD2 (6 bases). The CDR3 runs 14 residues. Germline-derived CDR1 and CDR2 are SGHRS and YFSETQ. The ends were cut back, 4 bases at V and 5 bases at J, with 14 bases in the middle.

This clone has more than one count but fewer than ten. The rearrangement links TRBV6-9 to TRBJ2-7, with 10 bases that match TRBD2. Germline CDR1 MNHGY, CDR2 SVAAGI. The junction had 14 bases not matched to a gene; V was cut back by 5 bases and J by 4 bases. The length of the CDR3 is 17 residues. DNA for the CDR3: TGTGCCAGCAGTCCCCGGCGGCTAGCGGGAGTTTATTACGAGCAGTACTTC. It yields the protein CASSPRRLAGVYYEQYF.

The V and J genes are TRBV9 and TRBJ1-1; D unclear. V lost 1 base, J lost 3 bases, and 10 bases lay in between. The CDR3 totals 14 residues. CDR1 is SGDLS, CDR2 YYNGEE, per germline. Here the CDR3 DNA reads TGTGCCAGCAGCGTAAACGCAAGAGACACTGAAGCTTTCTTT. Amino acids: CASSVNARDTEAFF.

V is TRBV19 and J is TRBJ2-1; 12 positions agree with TRBD2. J lost 5 bases, V lost 1 base, and 6 bases had no gene match. CDR3 size: 17 residues. Germline V gene data show CDR1 as LNHDA and CDR2 as SQIVND (reference sequence). The chain's CDR3 is CASSIGGLAGQNNEQFF. The CDR3 bases are TGTGCCAGTAGTATAGGTGGACTAGCGGGACAGAACAATGAGCAGTTCTTC.

The V call is TRBV6-6, the J call TRBJ2-7, with 7 bases identical to TRBD1. Trimming removed 7 bases from V and 2 bases from J; junction bases left unmatched: 5. The germline V gene encodes CDR1 MNHNY and CDR2 SVGAGI (reference sequence). This CDR3 has 13 residues. CDR3 sequence: CASNQGVAYEQYF. CDR3 nucleotides: TGTGCCAGCAATCAGGGGGTTGCCTACGAGCAGTACTTC.

This clone was counted between two and nine times. This chain joins TRBV6-1 and TRBJ1-2, with 9 bases identical to TRBD1. Germline V CDR1 and CDR2: MNHNS, SASEGT. J was trimmed by 2 bases and V by 6 bases; bases with no gene match: 7. The CDR3 extends over 15 amino acids. CDR3 in DNA: TGTGCCAGCAGATTTGGACAGGGGACGAACTATGGCTACACCTTC. Its protein is CASRFGQGTNYGYTF.

The rearrangement links TRBV21-1 to TRBJ2-1; the table's D gene call, TRBD1, was not cross checked with the DNA. TRBV21-1 counts as a pseudogene. The CDR3 consists of 14 residues. In nucleotides, the CDR3 is TGTGCCAGCAGCTTACCTCAGGTCTACAATGAGCAGTTCTTC. This sequence encodes CASSLPQVYNEQFF.

V usage is TRBV25-1 and J usage is TRBJ1-1; 8 nucleotides align to TRBD1. The junction had 6 bases not matched to a gene; V was cut back by 0 bases and J by 9 bases. Germline CDR1 and CDR2: MGHDK and SYGVNS. This CDR3 region has 14 residues. DNA for the CDR3: TGTGCCAGCAGTGAATATAACAGGGGGGGACAAGCTTTCTTT. Translation gives CASSEYNRGGQAFF.

This clone was observed a few times. The chain uses TRBV18 and TRBJ2-3; TRBD2 agrees at 14 bases. V dropped 6 bases and J dropped 6; count of bases not matched to a gene: 5. This CDR3 region has 15 residues. Germline V gene lookup returns CDR1 KGHSH and CDR2 LQKENI. CDR3 in amino acids: CASSHRTSGRDTQYF. CDR3 bases: TGTGCCAGCTCCCACAGGACTAGCGGGAGGGATACGCAGTATTTT.

CDR3 in amino acids: CASSFGGTVEAFF. As DNA, the CDR3 is TGTGCCAGCAGCTTTGGGGGGACAGTAGAAGCTTTCTTT. This rearrangement joins TRBV7-9 to TRBJ1-1; 7 bases agree with TRBD1. V shed 3 bases and J 8 bases; nucleotides not matched to a gene: 6. Germline values: CDR1 SEHNR, CDR2 FQNEAQ (reference sequence). The CDR3 length is 13 residues.

In its sample, this clone was seen a few times. The V call is TRBV11-1, the J call TRBJ2-5; 9 positions match TRBD1. Per germline, CDR1 SGHAT and CDR2 FQDESV (reference sequence). J gave up 5 bases and V 4 bases, and 8 bases lay outside the gene matches. The CDR3 has 15 amino acids. The CDR3 reads CASSSNTGGRETQYF. DNA for the CDR3: TGTGCCAGCAGCTCGAATACAGGGGGCCGGGAGACCCAGTACTTC.

This clone showed up just a few times. The chain uses TRBV6-5 and TRBJ2-3; 10 bases map to TRBD1. Germline loops: CDR1 MNHEY, CDR2 SVGAGI. The V gene end was trimmed by 5 bases and the J gene end by 5 bases; junction bases not matched to a gene: 4. The CDR3 is 14 amino acids. The DNA for the CDR3 is TGTGCCAGCAGTCTGGACAGGGGGAAAGATACGCAGTATTTT. Its protein product is CASSLDRGKDTQYF.

The J gene is TRBJ2-1, the V gene TRBV6-5, with 12 bases identical to TRBD2. J was trimmed by 9 bases and V by 2 bases; bases with no gene match: 8. CDR3 length: 16 amino acids. Germline CDR1 MNHEY, CDR2 SVGAGI. As DNA, the CDR3 is TGTGCCAGCAGTTACGTGACTAGCGGGAGCCTCGGTGAGCAGTTCTTC. Residues: CASSYVTSGSLGEQFF.